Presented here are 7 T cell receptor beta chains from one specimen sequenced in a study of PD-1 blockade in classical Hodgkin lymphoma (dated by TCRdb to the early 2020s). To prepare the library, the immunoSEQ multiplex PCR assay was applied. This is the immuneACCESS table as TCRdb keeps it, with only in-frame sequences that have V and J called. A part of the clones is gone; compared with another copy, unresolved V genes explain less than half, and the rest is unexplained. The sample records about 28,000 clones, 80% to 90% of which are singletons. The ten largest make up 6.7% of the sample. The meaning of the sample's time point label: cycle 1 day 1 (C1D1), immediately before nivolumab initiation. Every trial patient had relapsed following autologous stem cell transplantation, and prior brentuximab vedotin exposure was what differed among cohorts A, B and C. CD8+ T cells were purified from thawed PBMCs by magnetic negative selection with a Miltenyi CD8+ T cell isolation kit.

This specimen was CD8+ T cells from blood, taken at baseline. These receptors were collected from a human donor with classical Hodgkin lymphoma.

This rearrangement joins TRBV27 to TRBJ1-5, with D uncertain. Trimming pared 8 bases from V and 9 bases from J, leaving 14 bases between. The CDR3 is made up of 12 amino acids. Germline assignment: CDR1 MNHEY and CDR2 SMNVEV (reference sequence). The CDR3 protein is CASGVGVRPQHF. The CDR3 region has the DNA TGTGCCAGCGGGGTGGGTGTGCGGCCCCAGCATTTT.

As DNA, the CDR3 is TGTGCCAGCAGTTTATCCGTAACAGCTAGAGATGAGCAGTTCTTC. Protein sequence: CASSLSVTARDEQFF. V usage is TRBV28 and J usage is TRBJ2-1; no definite D call. CDR1 and CDR2 from the germline V gene are MDHEN and SYDVKM. V lost 1 base to trimming and J lost 8 bases, with 15 bases between them. CDR3 size: 15 residues. Drawing the rest from reference TRBV28 and TRBJ2-1, the complete variable domain is DVKVTQSSRYLVKRTGEKVFLECVQDMDHENMFWYRQDPGLGLRLIYFSYDVKMKEKGDIPEGYSVSREKKERFSLILESASTNQTSMYLCASSLSVTARDEQFFGPGTRLTVL.

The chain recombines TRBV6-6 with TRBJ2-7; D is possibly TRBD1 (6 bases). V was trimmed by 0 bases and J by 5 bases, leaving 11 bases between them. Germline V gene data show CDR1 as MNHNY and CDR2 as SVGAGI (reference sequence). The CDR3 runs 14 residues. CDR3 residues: CASSYSFNRDEQYF. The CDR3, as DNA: TGTGCCAGCAGTTACTCGTTCAACAGGGACGAGCAGTACTTC.

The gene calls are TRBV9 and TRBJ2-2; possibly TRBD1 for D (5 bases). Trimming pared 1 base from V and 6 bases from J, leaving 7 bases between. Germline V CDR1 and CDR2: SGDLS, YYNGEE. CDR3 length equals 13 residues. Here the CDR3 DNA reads TGTGCCAGCAGCGTATGGGGCTCCGGGGAGCTGTTTTTT. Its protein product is CASSVWGSGELFF.

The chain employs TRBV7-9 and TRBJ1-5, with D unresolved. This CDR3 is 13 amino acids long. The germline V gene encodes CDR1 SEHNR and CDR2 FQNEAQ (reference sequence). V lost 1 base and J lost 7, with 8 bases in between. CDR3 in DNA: TGTGCCAGCAGCTTAGTAGTGGACCAGCCCCAGCATTTT. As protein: CASSLVVDQPQHF.

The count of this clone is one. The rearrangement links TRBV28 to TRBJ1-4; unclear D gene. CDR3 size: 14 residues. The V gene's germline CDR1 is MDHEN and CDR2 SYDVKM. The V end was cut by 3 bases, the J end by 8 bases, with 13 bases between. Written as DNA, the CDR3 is TGTGCCAGCAGTTTGACCGCCCTGGGGGAAAAACTGTTTTTT. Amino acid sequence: CASSLTALGEKLFF.

CDR3 in DNA: TGCAGCGTTGGTCGGGACACCCTTCCCTACGAGCAGTACTTC. Translation gives CSVGRDTLPYEQYF. The chain has TRBV29-1 and TRBJ2-7; perhaps TRBD1 as D (6 bases). The V end lost 4 bases, the J end lost 2 bases, and 15 bases lay between the germline ends. The germline gives CDR1 SQVTM, CDR2 ANQGSEA. The CDR3 spans 14 residues.